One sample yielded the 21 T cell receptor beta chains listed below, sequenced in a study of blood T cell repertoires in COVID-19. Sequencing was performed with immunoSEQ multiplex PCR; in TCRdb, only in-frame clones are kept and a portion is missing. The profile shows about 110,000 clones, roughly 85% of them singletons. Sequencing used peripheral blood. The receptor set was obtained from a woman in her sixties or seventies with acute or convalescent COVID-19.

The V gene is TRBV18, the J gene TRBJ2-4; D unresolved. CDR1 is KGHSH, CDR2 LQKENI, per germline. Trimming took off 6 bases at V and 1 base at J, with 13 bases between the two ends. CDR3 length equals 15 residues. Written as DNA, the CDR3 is TGTGCCAGCTCTCCTCCTAGTCAGGCCAAAAACATTCAGTACTTC. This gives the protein CASSPPSQAKNIQYF. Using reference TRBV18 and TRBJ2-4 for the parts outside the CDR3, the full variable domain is NAGVMQNPRHLVRRRGQEARLRCSPMKGHSHVYWYRQLPEEGLKFMVYLQKENIIDESGMPKERFSAEFPKEGPSILRIQQVVRGDSAAYFCASSPPSQAKNIQYFGAGTRLSVL.

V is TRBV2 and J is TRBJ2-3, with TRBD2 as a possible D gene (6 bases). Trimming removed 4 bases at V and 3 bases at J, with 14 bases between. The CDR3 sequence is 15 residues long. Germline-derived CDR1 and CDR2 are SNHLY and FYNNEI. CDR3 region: CASSVRERGTDTQYF. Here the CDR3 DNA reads TGTGCCAGCAGTGTACGGGAGAGGGGAACAGATACGCAGTATTTT.

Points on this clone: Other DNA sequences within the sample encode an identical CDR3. DNA for the CDR3: TGTGCCAGCAGCCAAGATCGCGGGGGGAACACTGAAGCTTTCTTT. Protein sequence: CASSQDRGGNTEAFF. This chain connects TRBV4-2 to TRBJ1-1; D is possibly TRBD1 (5 bases). The CDR3 covers 15 residues. V lost 0 bases to trimming and J lost 1 base, with 9 bases between them. CDR1 LGHNA and CDR2 YNFKEQ come from the germline V gene.

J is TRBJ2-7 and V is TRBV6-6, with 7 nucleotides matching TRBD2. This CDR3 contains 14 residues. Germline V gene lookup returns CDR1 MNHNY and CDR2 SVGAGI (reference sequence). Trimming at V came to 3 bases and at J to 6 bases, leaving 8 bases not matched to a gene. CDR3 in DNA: TGTGCCAGCAGTTATGGCGGGAGATTGGTCGAGCAGTACTTC. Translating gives CASSYGGRLVEQYF.

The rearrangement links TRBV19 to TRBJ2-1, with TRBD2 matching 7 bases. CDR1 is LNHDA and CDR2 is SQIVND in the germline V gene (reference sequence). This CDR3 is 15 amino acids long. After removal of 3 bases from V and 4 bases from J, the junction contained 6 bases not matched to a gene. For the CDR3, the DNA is TGTGCCAGTAGTATGCAGGGAGGGGATTACAATGAGCAGTTCTTC. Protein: CASSMQGGDYNEQFF.

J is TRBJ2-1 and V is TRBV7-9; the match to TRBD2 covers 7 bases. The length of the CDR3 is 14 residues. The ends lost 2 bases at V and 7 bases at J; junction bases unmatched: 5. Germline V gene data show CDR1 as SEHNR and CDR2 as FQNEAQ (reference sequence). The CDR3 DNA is TGTGCCAGCAGCTTACTACTCGGGGGGAATGAGCAGTTCTTC. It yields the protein CASSLLLGGNEQFF.

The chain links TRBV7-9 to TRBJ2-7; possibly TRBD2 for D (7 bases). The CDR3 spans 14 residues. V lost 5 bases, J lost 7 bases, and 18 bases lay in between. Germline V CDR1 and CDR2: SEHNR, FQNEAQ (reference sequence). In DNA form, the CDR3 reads TGTGCCAGCAGCCTTACTTCGGGGGGCAGAGAGCAGTACTTC. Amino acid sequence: CASSLTSGGREQYF.

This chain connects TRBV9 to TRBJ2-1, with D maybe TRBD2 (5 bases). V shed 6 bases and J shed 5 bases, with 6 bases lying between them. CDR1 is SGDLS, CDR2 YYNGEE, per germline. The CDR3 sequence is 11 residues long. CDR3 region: CASKADNEQFF. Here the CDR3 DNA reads TGTGCCAGCAAAGCGGACAATGAGCAGTTCTTC.

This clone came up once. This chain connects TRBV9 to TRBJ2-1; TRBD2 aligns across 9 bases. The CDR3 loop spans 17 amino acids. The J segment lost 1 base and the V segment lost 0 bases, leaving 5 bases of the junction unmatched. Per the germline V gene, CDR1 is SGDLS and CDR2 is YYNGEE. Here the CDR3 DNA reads TGTGCCAGCAGCGTAGGGCTAGCGGGAAGGTCCTACAATGAGCAGTTCTTC. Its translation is CASSVGLAGRSYNEQFF. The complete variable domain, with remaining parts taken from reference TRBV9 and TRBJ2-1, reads DSGVTQTPKHLITATGQRVTLRCSPRSGDLSVYWYQQSLDQGLQFLIQYYNGEERAKGNILERFSAQQFPDLHSELNLSSLELGDSALYFCASSVGLAGRSYNEQFFGPGTRLTVL.

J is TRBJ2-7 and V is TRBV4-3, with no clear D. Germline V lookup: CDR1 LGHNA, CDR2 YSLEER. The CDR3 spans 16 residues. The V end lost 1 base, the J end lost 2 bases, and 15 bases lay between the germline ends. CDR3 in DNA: TGCGCCAGCAGCCAAGCGGCCCTTGGGCAGCCCTACGAGCAGTACTTC. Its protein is CASSQAALGQPYEQYF.

The CDR3 DNA follows: TGTGCCAGCTCACCCCAACAGGGTGAAATTTACGAGCAGTACTTC. Residues: CASSPQQGEIYEQYF. This chain links TRBV18 with TRBJ2-7; TRBD1 might be the D (6 bases). V was clipped by 3 bases and J by 4 bases, with 16 bases between them. The CDR3 has 15 residues. From germline, CDR1 is KGHSH and CDR2 LQKENI.

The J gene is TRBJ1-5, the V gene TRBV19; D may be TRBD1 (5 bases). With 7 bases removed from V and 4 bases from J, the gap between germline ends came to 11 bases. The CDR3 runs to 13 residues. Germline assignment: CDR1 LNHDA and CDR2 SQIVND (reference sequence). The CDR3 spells CASTINRNQPQHF. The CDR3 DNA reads TGTGCCAGTACCATCAACAGGAATCAGCCCCAGCATTTT.

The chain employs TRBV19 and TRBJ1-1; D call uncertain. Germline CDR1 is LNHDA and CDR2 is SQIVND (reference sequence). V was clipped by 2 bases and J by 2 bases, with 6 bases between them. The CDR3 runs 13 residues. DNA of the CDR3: TGTGCCAGTAGTATAACAGAAAACACTGAAGCTTTCTTT. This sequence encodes CASSITENTEAFF.

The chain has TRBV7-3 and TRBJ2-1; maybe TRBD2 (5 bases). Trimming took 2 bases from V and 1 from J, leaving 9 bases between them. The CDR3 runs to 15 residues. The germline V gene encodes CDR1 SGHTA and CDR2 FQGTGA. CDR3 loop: CASSLGSWSYNEQFF. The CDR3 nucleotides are TGTGCCAGCAGCTTAGGGAGTTGGTCCTACAATGAGCAGTTCTTC. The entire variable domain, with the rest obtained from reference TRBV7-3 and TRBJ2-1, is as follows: GAGVSQTPSNKVTEKGKYVELRCDPISGHTALYWYRQSLGQGPEFLIYFQGTGAADDSGLPNDRFFAVRPEGSVSTLKIQRTERGDSAVYLCASSLGSWSYNEQFFGPGTRLTVL.

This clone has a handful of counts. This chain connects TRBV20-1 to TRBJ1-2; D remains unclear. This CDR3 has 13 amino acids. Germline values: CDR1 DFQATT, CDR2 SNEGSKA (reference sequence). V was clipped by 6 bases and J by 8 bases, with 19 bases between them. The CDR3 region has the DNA TGCAGTGCCAGTCGCGGAGTAAGGCAGGGCTACACCTTC. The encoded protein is CSASRGVRQGYTF.

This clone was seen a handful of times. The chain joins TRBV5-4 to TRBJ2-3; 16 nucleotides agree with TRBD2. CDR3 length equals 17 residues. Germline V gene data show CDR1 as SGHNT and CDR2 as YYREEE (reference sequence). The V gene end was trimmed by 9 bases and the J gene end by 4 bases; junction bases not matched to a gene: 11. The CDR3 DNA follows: TGTGCCACATCGGGACTAGCGGGAGGGTCGGTCCCAGATACGCAGTATTTT. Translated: CATSGLAGGSVPDTQYF.

CDR3 bases: TGTGCCAGTAAACCCCGGGACAGGGGGCAGCATCAGCCCCAGCATTTT. Protein sequence: CASKPRDRGQHQPQHF. The rearrangement links TRBV19 to TRBJ1-5; 12 nucleotides align to TRBD1. Trimming took 7 bases from V and 5 from J; bases not matched to a gene: 9. Germline-derived CDR1 and CDR2 are LNHDA and SQIVND (reference sequence). The CDR3 consists of 16 residues.

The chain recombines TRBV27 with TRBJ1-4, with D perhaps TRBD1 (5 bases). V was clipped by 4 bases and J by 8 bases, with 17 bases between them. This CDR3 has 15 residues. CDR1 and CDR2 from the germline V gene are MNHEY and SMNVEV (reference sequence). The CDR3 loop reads CASSSHGGAGEKLFF. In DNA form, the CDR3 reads TGTGCCAGCAGTTCCCACGGTGGGGCTGGGGAAAAACTGTTTTTT.

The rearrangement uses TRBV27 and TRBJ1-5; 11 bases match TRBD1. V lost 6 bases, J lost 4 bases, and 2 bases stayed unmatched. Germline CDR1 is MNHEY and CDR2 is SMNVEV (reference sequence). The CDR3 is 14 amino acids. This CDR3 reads CASRGTGGNQPQHF. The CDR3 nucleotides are TGTGCCAGCAGGGGGACAGGGGGTAATCAGCCCCAGCATTTT.

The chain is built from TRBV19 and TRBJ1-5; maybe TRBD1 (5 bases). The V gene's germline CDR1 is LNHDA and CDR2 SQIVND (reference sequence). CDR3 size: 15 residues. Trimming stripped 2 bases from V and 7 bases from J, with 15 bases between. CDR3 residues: CASSIIGVRGQPQHF. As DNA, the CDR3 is TGTGCCAGTAGTATAATCGGGGTACGGGGGCAGCCCCAGCATTTT.

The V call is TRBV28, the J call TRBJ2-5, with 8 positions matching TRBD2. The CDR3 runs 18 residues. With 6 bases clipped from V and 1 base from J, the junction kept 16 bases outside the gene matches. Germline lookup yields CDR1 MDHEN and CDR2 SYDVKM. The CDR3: CASRTVSPWGLVQETQYF. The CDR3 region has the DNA TGTGCCAGCAGAACAGTCTCCCCCTGGGGACTAGTCCAAGAGACCCAGTACTTC.